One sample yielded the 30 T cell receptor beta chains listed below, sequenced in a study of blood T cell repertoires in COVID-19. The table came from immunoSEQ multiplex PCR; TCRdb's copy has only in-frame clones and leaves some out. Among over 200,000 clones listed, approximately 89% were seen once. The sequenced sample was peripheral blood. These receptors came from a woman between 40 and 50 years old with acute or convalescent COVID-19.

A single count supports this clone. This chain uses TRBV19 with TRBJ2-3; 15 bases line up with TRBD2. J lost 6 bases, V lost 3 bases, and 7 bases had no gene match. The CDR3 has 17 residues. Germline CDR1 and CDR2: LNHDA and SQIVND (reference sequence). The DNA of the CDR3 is TGTGCCAGTAGTATGGGACTAGCGGGGGGTTACTTGGATACGCAGTATTTT. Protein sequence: CASSMGLAGGYLDTQYF.

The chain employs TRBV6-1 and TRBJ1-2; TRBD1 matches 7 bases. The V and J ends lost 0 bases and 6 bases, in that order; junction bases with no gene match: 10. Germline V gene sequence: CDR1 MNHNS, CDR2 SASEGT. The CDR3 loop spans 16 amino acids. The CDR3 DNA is TGTGCCAGCAGTGAAGCACTCCGACAGGGAGCTGATGGCTACACCTTC. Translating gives CASSEALRQGADGYTF.

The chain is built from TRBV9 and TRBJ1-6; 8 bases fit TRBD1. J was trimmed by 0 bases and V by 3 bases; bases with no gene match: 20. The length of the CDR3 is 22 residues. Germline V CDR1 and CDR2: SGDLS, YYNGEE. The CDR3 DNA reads TGTGCCAGCAGCGCAGGGATCGGACAGGGCGCTCCCCTTAGCTCCTATAATTCACCCCTCCACTTT. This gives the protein CASSAGIGQGAPLSSYNSPLHF. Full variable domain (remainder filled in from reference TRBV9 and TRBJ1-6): DSGVTQTPKHLITATGQRVTLRCSPRSGDLSVYWYQQSLDQGLQFLIQYYNGEERAKGNILERFSAQQFPDLHSELNLSSLELGDSALYFCASSAGIGQGAPLSSYNSPLHFGNGTRLTVT.

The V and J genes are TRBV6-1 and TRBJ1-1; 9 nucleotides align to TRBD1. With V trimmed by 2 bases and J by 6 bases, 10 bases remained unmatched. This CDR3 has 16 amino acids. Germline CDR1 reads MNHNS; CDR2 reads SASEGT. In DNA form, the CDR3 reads TGTGCCAGCAGTGAAAATTTTGGGACAGGGCGAGCTGAAGCTTTCTTT. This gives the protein CASSENFGTGRAEAFF.

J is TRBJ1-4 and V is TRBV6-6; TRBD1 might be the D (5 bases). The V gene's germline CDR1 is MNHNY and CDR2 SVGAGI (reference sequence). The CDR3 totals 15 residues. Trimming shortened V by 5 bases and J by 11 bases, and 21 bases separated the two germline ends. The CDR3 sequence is CASSRGGGSNLKLFF. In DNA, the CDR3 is TGTGCCAGCAGTCGGGGGGGTGGGAGTAACCTTAAACTGTTTTTT.

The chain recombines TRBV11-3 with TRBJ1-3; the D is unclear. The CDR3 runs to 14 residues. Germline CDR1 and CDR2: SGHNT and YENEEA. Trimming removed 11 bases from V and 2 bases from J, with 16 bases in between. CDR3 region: CARLANYPGNTIYF. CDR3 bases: TGTGCCCGACTGGCGAACTACCCTGGAAACACCATATATTTT.

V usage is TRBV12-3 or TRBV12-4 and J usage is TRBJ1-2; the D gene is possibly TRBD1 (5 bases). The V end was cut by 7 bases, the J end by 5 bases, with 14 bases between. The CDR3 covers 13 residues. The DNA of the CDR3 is TGTGCCAGCACCGATCTGGGGGGGTATGGCTACACCTTC. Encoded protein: CASTDLGGYGYTF.

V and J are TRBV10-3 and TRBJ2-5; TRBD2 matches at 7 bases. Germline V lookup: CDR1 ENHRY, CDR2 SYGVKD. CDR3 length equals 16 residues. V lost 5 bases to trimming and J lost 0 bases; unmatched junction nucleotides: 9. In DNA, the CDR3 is TGTGCCATCAGTACACTCGGGAGGACGTACCAAGAGACCCAGTACTTC. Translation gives CAISTLGRTYQETQYF.

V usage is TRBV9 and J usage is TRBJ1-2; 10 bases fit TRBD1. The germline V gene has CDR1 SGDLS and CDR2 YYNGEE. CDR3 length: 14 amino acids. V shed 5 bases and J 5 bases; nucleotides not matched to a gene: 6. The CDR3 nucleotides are TGTGCCAGCAGTCTACCGGGACAGGGGTATGGCTACACCTTC. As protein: CASSLPGQGYGYTF.

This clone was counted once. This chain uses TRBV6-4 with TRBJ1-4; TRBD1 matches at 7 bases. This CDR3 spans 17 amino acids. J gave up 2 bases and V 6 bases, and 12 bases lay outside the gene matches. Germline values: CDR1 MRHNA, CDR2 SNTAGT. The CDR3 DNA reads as TGTGCCAGCAGCCACCTGGGCAGGGGGTCCACTAATGAAAAACTGTTTTTT. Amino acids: CASSHLGRGSTNEKLFF.

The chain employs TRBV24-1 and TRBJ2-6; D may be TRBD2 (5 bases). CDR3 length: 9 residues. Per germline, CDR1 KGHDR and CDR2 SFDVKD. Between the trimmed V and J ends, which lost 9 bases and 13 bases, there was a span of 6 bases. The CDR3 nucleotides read TGTGCCACCCGCGGGGTCCTGACTTTC. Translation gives CATRGVLTF.

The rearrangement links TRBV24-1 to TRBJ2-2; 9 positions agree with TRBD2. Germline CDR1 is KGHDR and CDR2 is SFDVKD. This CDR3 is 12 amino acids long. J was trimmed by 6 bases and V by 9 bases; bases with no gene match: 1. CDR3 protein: CATAGGPGELFF. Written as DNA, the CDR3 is TGTGCCACCGCGGGAGGGCCCGGGGAGCTGTTTTTT.

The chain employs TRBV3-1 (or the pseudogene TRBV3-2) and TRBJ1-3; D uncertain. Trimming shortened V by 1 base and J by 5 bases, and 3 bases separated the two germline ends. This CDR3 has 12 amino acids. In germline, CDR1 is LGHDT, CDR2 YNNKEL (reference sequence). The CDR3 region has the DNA TGTGCCAGCAGCCAAGGGCGAAACACCATATATTTT. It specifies CASSQGRNTIYF.

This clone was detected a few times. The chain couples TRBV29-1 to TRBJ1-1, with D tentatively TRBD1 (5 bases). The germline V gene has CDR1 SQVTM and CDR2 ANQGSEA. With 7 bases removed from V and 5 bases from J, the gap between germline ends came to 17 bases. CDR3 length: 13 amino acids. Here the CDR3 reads CSGGAGGRTEAFF. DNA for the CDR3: TGCAGCGGAGGAGCTGGGGGGAGGACTGAAGCTTTCTTT.

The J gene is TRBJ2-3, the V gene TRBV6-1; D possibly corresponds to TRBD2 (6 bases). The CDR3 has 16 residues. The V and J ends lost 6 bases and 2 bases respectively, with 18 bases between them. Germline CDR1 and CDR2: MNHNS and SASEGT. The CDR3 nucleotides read TGTGCCAGCAGCGAACTTAAGGGGAGGATCACAGATACGCAGTATTTT. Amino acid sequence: CASSELKGRITDTQYF.

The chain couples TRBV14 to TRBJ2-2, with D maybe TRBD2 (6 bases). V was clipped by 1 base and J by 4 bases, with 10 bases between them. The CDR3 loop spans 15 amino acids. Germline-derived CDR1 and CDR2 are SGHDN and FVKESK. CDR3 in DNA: TGTGCCAGCAGCCAAGGGCAGGGAGGCACCGGGGAGCTGTTTTTT. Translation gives CASSQGQGGTGELFF.

The CDR3 DNA follows: TGTGCCAGCAGCCAAAACGGGGGGAGACTAGCCAAAAACATTCAGTACTTC. Amino acid sequence: CASSQNGGRLAKNIQYF. The rearrangement links TRBV2 to TRBJ2-4; TRBD2 aligns across 7 bases. The junction had 11 bases not matched to a gene; V was cut back by 6 bases and J by 0 bases. The CDR3 is made up of 17 amino acids. Germline V gene sequence: CDR1 SNHLY, CDR2 FYNNEI.

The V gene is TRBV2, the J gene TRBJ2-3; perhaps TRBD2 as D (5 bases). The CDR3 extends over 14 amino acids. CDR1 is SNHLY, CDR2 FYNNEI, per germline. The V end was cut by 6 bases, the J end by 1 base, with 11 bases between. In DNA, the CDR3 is TGTGCCAGCAGAATCGGGCGGGGCACAGATACGCAGTATTTT. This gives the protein CASRIGRGTDTQYF.

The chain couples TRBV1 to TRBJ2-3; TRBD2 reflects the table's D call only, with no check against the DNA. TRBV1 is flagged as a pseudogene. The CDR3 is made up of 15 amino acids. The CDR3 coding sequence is TGCACCAGCAGCCGGGTAAGCGGGCGCGAGGATACGCAGTATTTT. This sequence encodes CTSSRVSGREDTQYF.

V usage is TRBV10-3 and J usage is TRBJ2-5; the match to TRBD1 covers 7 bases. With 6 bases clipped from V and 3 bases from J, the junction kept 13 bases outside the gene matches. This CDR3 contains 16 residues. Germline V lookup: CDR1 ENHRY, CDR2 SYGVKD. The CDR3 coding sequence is TGTGCCATCAGCGCCCAAGTCCCGACAGGGAAAGAGACCCAGTACTTC. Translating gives CAISAQVPTGKETQYF.

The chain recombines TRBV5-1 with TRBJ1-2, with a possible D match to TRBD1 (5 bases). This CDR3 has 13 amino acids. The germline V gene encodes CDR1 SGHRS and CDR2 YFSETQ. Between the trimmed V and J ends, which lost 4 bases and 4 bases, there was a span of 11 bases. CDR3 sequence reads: CASSVGDSYGYTF. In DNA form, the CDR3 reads TGCGCCAGCAGCGTGGGAGACAGCTATGGCTACACCTTC.

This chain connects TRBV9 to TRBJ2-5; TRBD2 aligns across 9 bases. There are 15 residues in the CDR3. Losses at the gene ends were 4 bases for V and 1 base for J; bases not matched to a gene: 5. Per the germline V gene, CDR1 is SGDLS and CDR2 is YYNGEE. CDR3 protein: CASSSPRGGQETQYF. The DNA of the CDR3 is TGTGCCAGCAGCTCCCCGCGGGGGGGCCAAGAGACCCAGTACTTC.

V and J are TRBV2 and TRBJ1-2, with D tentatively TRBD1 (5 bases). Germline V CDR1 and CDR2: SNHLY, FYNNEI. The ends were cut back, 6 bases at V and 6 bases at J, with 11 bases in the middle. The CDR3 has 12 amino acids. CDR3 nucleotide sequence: TGTGCCAGCAGGATAGAACAGGATGGCTACACCTTC. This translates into CASRIEQDGYTF. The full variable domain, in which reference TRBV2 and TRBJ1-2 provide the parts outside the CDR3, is EPEVTQTPSHQVTQMGQEVILRCVPISNHLYFYWYRQILGQKVEFLVSFYNNEISEKSEIFDDQFSVERPDGSNFTLKIRSTKLEDSAMYFCASRIEQDGYTFGSGTRLTVV.

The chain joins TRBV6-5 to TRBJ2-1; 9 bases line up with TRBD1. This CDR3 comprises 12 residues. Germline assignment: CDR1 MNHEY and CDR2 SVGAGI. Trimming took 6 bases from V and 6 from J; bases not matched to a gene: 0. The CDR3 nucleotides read TGTGCCAGCAGGGACAGGGGCAATGAGCAGTTCTTC. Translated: CASRDRGNEQFF.

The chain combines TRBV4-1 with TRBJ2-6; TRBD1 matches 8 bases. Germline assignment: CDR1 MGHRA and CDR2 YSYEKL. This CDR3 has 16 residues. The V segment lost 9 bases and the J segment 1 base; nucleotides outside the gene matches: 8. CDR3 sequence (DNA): TGCGCCAGTAGACAGGGGTTTAAGTCTGGGGCCAACGTCCTGACTTTC. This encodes CASRQGFKSGANVLTF.

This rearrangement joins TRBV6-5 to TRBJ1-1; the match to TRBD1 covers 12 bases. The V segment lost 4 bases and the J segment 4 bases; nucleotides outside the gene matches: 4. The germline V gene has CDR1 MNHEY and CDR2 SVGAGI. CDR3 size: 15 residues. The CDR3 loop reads CASSSRDRGPTEAFF. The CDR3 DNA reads TGTGCCAGCAGTTCTCGGGACAGGGGGCCCACTGAAGCTTTCTTT.

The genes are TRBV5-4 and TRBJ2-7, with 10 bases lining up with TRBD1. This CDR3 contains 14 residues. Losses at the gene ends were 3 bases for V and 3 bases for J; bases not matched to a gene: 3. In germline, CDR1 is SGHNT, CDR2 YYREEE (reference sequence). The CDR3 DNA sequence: TGTGCCAGCAGCTCAGGACAGGGGGACTACGAGCAGTACGTC. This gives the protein CASSSGQGDYEQYV.

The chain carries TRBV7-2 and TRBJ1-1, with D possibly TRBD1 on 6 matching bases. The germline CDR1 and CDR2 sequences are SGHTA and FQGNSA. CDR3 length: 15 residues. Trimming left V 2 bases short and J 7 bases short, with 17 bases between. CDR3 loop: CASSLSLAQGIEAFF. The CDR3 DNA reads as TGTGCCAGCAGCTTAAGTCTCGCACAGGGAATTGAAGCTTTCTTT.

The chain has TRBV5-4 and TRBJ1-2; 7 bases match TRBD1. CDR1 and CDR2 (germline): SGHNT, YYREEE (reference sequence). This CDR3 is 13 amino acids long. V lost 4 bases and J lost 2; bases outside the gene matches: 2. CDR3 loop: CASSATGNYGYTF. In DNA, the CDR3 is TGTGCCAGCAGCGCGACAGGGAACTATGGCTACACCTTC.

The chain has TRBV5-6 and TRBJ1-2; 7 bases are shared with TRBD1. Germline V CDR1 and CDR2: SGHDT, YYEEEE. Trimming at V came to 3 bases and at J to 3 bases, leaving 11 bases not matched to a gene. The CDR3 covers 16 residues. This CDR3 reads CASSSDRVGSDYGYTF. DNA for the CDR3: TGTGCCAGCAGCTCTGACAGGGTTGGGTCCGACTATGGCTACACCTTC.